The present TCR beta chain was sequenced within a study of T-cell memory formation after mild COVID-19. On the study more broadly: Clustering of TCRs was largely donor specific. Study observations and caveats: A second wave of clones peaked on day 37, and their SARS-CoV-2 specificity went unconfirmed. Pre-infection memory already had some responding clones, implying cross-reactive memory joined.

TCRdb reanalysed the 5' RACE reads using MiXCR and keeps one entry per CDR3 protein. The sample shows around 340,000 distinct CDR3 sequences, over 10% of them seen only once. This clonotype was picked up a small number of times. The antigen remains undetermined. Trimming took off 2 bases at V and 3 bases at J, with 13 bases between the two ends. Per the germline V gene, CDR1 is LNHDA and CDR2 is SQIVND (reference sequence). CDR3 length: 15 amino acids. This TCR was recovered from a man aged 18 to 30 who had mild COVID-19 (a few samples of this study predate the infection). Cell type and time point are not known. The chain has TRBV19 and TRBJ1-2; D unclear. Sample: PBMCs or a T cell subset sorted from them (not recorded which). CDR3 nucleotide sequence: TGTGCCAGTAGTATATCGGGGAGCGGAGACTATGGCTACACCTTC. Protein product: CASSISGSGDYGYTF.